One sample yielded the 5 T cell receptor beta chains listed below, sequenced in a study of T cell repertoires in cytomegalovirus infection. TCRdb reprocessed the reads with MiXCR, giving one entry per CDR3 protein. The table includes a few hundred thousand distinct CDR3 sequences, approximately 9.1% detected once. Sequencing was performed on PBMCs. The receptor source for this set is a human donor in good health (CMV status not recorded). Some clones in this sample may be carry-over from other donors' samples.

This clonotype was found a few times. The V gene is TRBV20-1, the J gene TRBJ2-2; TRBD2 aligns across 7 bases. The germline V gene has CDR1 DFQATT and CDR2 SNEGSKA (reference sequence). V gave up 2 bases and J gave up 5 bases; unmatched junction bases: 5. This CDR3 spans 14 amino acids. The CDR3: CSARRGERTGELFF. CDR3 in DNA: TGCAGTGCTAGACGGGGGGAAAGGACCGGGGAGCTGTTTTTT.

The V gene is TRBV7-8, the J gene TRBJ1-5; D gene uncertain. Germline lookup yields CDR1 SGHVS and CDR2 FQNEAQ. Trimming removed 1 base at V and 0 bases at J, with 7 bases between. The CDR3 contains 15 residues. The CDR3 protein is CASSLGAASNQPQHF. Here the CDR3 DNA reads TGTGCCAGCAGCTTAGGGGCAGCTAGCAATCAGCCCCAGCATTTT.

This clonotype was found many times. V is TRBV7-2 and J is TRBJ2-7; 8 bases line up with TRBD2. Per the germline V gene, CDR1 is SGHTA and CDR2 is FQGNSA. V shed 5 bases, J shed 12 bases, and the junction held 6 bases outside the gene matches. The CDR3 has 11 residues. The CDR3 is CASSHGTRLYF. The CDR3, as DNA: TGTGCCAGCAGCCATGGGACTAGGCTGTACTTC.

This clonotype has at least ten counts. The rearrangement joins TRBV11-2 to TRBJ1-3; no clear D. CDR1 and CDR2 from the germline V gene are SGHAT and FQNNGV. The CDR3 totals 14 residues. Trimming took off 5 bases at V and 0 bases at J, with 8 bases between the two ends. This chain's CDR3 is CASSPSLSGNTIYF. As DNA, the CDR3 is TGTGCCAGCAGCCCCAGCCTCTCTGGAAACACCATATATTTT.

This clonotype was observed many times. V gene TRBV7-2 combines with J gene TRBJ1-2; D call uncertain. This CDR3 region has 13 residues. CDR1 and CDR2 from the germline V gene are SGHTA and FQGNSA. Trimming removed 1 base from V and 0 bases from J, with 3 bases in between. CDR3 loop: CASSLGTNYGYTF. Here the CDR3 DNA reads TGTGCCAGCAGCTTAGGCACTAACTATGGCTACACCTTC.